This paragraph covers one T cell receptor beta chain sequence. Its antigen is still unknown. These data belong to a study of cytomegalovirus exposure and HLA in healthy donors. Study summary: From donors who were HLA-typed, an early data release held 80 million to 95 million unique TCRs. Whole-study results and caveats: Segments of the TCR beta V type were, in most cases, productive about 87% or about 30% of the time in an earlier analysis. It was only CMV serostatus that was available as immune exposure information.

Germline assignment: CDR1 SQVTM and CDR2 ANQGSEA. Trimming removed 7 bases at V and 0 bases at J, with 13 bases between. This CDR3 has 14 residues. PCR primers comprised 60 Vbeta and 13 Jbeta primers. Some clones are missing from TCRdb's copy, which holds only in-frame ones; the method was immunoSEQ multiplex PCR. The top ten hold 12% of the sample, which has over 55,000 clones, roughly nine tenths seen once. The sequencing input was PBMCs. The chain couples TRBV29-1 to TRBJ2-1; D perhaps matches TRBD2 (6 bases). The clonotype originates from a woman aged 25-40 years in good health and CMV-seropositive. The CDR3 spells CSDFSGSSYNEQFF. The DNA of the CDR3 is TGCAGCGACTTTAGCGGTAGCTCCTACAATGAGCAGTTCTTC.